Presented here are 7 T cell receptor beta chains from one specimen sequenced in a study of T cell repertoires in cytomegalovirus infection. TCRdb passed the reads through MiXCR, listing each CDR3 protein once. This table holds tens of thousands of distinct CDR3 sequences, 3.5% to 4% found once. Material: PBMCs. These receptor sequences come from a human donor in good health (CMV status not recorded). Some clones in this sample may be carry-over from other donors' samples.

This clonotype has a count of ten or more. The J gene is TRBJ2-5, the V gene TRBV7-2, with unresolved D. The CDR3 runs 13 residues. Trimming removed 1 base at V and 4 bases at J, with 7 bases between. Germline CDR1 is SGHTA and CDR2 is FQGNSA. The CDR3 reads CASSLERGETQYF. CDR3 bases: TGTGCCAGCAGCTTAGAAAGAGGAGAGACCCAGTACTTC.

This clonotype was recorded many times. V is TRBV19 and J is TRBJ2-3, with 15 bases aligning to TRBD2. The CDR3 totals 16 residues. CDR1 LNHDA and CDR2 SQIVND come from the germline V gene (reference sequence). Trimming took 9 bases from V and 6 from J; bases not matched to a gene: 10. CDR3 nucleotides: TGTGCCAGCAGGAGGACTAGCGGGGGGGCAATGGATACGCAGTATTTT. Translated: CASRRTSGGAMDTQYF.

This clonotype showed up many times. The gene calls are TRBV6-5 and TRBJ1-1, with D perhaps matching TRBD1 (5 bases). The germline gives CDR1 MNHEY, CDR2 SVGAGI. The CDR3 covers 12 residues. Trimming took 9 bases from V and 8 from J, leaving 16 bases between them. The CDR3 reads CASRGTNREAFF. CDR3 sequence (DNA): TGTGCCAGTAGGGGAACGAACAGGGAAGCTTTCTTT.

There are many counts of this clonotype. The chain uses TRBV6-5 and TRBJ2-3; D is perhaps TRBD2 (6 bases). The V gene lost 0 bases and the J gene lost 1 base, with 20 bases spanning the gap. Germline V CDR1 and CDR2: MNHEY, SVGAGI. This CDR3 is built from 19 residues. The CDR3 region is CASSYSTGRTPVGTDTQYF. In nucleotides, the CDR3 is TGTGCCAGCAGTTACTCGACTGGGAGGACCCCCGTCGGCACAGATACGCAGTATTTT.

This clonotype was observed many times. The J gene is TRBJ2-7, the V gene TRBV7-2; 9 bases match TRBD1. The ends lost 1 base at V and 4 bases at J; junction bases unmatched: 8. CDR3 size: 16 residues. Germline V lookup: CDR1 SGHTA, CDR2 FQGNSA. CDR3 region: CASSLVINRGQYEQYF. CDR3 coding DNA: TGTGCCAGCAGCTTAGTAATCAACAGGGGGCAATACGAGCAGTACTTC.

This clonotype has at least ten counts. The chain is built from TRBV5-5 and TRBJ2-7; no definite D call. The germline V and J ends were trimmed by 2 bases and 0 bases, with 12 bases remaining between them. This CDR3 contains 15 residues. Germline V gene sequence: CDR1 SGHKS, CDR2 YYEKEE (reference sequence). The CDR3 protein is CASSFLSSPSYEQYF. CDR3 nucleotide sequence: TGTGCCAGCAGCTTTCTAAGTAGTCCCTCCTACGAGCAGTACTTC.

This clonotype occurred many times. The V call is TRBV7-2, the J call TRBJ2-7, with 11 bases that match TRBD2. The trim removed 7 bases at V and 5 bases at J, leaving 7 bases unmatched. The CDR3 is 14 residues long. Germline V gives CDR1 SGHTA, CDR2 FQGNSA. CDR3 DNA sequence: TGTGCCAGCACCCTAGCGGGGGGTAGAGACGAGCAGTACTTC. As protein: CASTLAGGRDEQYF.